The 10 T cell receptor beta chains in this list originate from one sample, sequenced in a study of T cell responses to AZD1222 COVID-19 vaccine. The data were produced by immunoSEQ multiplex PCR, yet TCRdb's version contains in-frame clones alone and is incomplete. There are about 120,000 clones in the sample; about 90% occur only once, and 4.5% to 6% lies in the top ten. This specimen consisted of peripheral blood, obtained on day 0 of AZD1222 vaccination. The source is an adult in good health.

V usage is TRBV27 and J usage is TRBJ2-1; the D is unclear. The V and J ends lost 6 bases and 7 bases respectively, with 16 bases between them. Germline V gene data show CDR1 as MNHEY and CDR2 as SMNVEV (reference sequence). This CDR3 has 14 residues. In DNA, the CDR3 is TGTGCCAGCAGAAATGTAGTAGTGTCAAATGAGCAGTTCTTC. This encodes CASRNVVVSNEQFF.

The chain combines TRBV9 with TRBJ2-5; 8 bases map to TRBD2. CDR1 is SGDLS and CDR2 is YYNGEE in the germline V gene. The CDR3 length is 14 residues. V dropped 5 bases and J dropped 5; count of bases not matched to a gene: 8. CDR3: CASSAGGAGETQYF. DNA for the CDR3: TGTGCCAGCAGTGCCGGGGGGGCGGGTGAGACCCAGTACTTC.

This chain connects TRBV12-3 or TRBV12-4 to TRBJ2-5, with 7 bases fitting TRBD2. V lost 4 bases, J lost 4 bases, and 0 bases stayed unmatched. This CDR3 comprises 12 residues. The CDR3 nucleotides read TGTGCCAGCAGTTGGGGGGGAGAGACCCAGTACTTC. It specifies CASSWGGETQYF.

This clone was counted only a few times. The chain couples TRBV7-9 to TRBJ1-3, with 9 positions matching TRBD1. Per the germline V gene, CDR1 is SEHNR and CDR2 is FQNEAQ (reference sequence). Germline trimming cut 4 bases from V and 3 bases from J; bases unmatched to any gene: 13. CDR3 length equals 18 residues. The CDR3 DNA follows: TGTGCCAGCAGCTCCCCAACAGGGGGCACTACGAATGGAAACACCATATATTTT. Protein sequence: CASSSPTGGTTNGNTIYF.

The V gene is TRBV5-4, the J gene TRBJ1-1; 7 bases line up with TRBD1. CDR3 length: 15 amino acids. Germline assignment: CDR1 SGHNT and CDR2 YYREEE (reference sequence). V shed 5 bases and J 2 bases; nucleotides not matched to a gene: 9. The CDR3 loop reads CASSSGGIGNTEAFF. As DNA, the CDR3 is TGTGCCAGCAGTTCAGGGGGGATTGGTAACACTGAAGCTTTCTTT.

The J gene is TRBJ1-4, the V gene TRBV18; 7 bases match TRBD1. Germline loops: CDR1 KGHSH, CDR2 LQKENI. The J segment lost 7 bases and the V segment lost 4 bases, leaving 3 bases of the junction unmatched. The CDR3 has 13 amino acids. The CDR3 spells CASSQQGSEKLFF. In DNA, the CDR3 is TGTGCCAGCTCACAACAGGGGAGTGAAAAACTGTTTTTT.

Of note for this clone: The junction differs from germline at one of its ends, possibly a read error. The chain is built from TRBV28 and TRBJ2-1; 7 bases map to TRBD2. The CDR3 extends over 13 amino acids. Germline V gene sequence: CDR1 MDHEN, CDR2 SYDVKM. CDR3 coding DNA: TGTGCCAGCAGTTTATCCAGCGGGAAAATCAAGCTCTTC. This translates into CASSLSSGKIKLF.

This clone was observed a few times. The V gene is TRBV5-8, the J gene TRBJ1-5; 9 bases agree with TRBD1. Germline CDR1 and CDR2: SGHTS and YDEGEE. J was trimmed by 7 bases and V by 0 bases; bases with no gene match: 5. This CDR3 comprises 15 residues. The CDR3 coding sequence is TGTGCCAGCAGCTTGGTGACAGGGGGACGACAGCCCCAGCATTTT. Protein product: CASSLVTGGRQPQHF.

Worth noting for this clone: Distinct nucleotide sequences in the sample also encode this CDR3. V is TRBV5-1 and J is TRBJ2-1; D remains unclear. Trimming removed 4 bases at V and 1 base at J, with 9 bases between. Germline CDR1 is SGHRS and CDR2 is YFSETQ. CDR3 length: 14 amino acids. This CDR3 is CASSPPGSYNEQFF. The CDR3 DNA is TGCGCCAGCAGCCCACCGGGTTCCTACAATGAGCAGTTCTTC.

V usage is TRBV19 and J usage is TRBJ1-5; D gene uncertain. The CDR3 is 13 residues long. Trimming cost V 5 bases and J 1 base, with 6 bases left between them. Per the germline V gene, CDR1 is LNHDA and CDR2 is SQIVND (reference sequence). CDR3 DNA: TGTGCCAGTAGTTGGGAAAGCAATCAGCCCCAGCATTTT. Its protein is CASSWESNQPQHF. Looking up the rest from reference TRBV19 and TRBJ1-5 gives the full variable domain: DGGITQSPKYLFRKEGQNVTLSCEQNLNHDAMYWYRQDPGQGLRLIYYSQIVNDFQKGDIAEGYSVSREKKESFPLTVTSAQKNPTAFYLCASSWESNQPQHFGDGTRLSIL.